The present T cell receptor beta chain was sequenced within a study of cytomegalovirus exposure and HLA in healthy donors. Study overall: The 110 or so validation repertoires used a platform that matched the one used for the approximately 670 first-cohort repertoires, as a later analysis reported.

V was trimmed by 0 bases and J by 0 bases, leaving 13 bases between them. Germline-derived CDR1 and CDR2 are SGHRS and YFSETQ. This CDR3 has 16 amino acids. Measured with immunoSEQ multiplex PCR; TCRdb has only the in-frame clones, and not every one. Among roughly 250,000 clones listed, more than 75% were seen once. The source of this sequence is a woman aged 30 to 39 in good health and CMV-seropositive. The gene calls are TRBV5-1 and TRBJ2-7; unclear D gene. Specimen: PBMCs. In nucleotides, the CDR3 is TGCGCCAGCAGCTTGGCCCTTGGTAGAAGCTCCTACGAGCAGTACTTC. Its translation: CASSLALGRSSYEQYF.